Below, 25 T cell receptor beta chains from the same sample are listed, as sequenced in a study of control samples from healthy donors and cancer patients. Profiled with immunoSEQ multiplex PCR; TCRdb holds only in-frame clones, not every one. The sample lists 350,000 to 450,000 clones, 80% to 95% occurring once. The specimen was PBMCs. Receptors originate from a man in his forties with head and neck cancer.

The chain is built from TRBV5-4 and TRBJ1-1, with 7 bases fitting TRBD1. V lost 3 bases and J lost 6; bases outside the gene matches: 5. Germline V gene data show CDR1 as SGHNT and CDR2 as YYREEE (reference sequence). This CDR3 spans 13 amino acids. The CDR3 region is CASSSRQGPEAFF. CDR3 bases: TGTGCCAGCAGCTCAAGACAGGGACCTGAAGCTTTCTTT.

This CDR3 is CASMGTGEMNTEAFF. The CDR3 DNA follows: TGTGCCAGCATGGGGACAGGCGAAATGAACACTGAAGCTTTCTTT. The rearrangement uses TRBV6-5 and TRBJ1-1; 8 bases fit TRBD1. With 7 bases clipped from V and 0 bases from J, the junction kept 7 bases outside the gene matches. The CDR3 has 15 amino acids. In germline, CDR1 is MNHEY, CDR2 SVGAGI.

This chain connects TRBV18 to TRBJ2-2; D may be TRBD1 or TRBD2 (5 bases each). This CDR3 comprises 16 residues. Germline V gene sequence: CDR1 KGHSH, CDR2 LQKENI. V was trimmed by 3 bases and J by 3 bases, leaving 14 bases between them. DNA for the CDR3: TGTGCCAGCTCACCTCTACTCCAGGGACACACCGGGGAGCTGTTTTTT. Translating gives CASSPLLQGHTGELFF.

This clone was found once. The CDR3: CASSLAANYGYTF. CDR3 nucleotides: TGTGCCAGCAGCTTAGCAGCTAACTATGGCTACACCTTC. The genes are TRBV11-1 and TRBJ1-2; D remains ambiguous. The CDR3 loop spans 13 amino acids. Trimming took off 0 bases at V and 0 bases at J, with 2 bases between the two ends. The germline V gene encodes CDR1 SGHAT and CDR2 FQDESV (reference sequence).

This clone appeared once. The rearrangement links TRBV19 to TRBJ2-2; possibly TRBD1 for D (5 bases). The germline V and J ends were trimmed by 7 bases and 6 bases, with 15 bases remaining between them. The length of the CDR3 is 14 residues. Per germline, CDR1 LNHDA and CDR2 SQIVND (reference sequence). The CDR3 nucleotides are TGTGCCAGTACTACGACAGCGCCCCCCGGGGAGCTGTTTTTT. Translated: CASTTTAPPGELFF. Full variable domain (outside the CDR3, taken from reference TRBV19 and TRBJ2-2): DGGITQSPKYLFRKEGQNVTLSCEQNLNHDAMYWYRQDPGQGLRLIYYSQIVNDFQKGDIAEGYSVSREKKESFPLTVTSAQKNPTAFYLCASTTTAPPGELFFGEGSRLTVL.

This clone was seen only once. The V call is TRBV4-2, the J call TRBJ1-5; no firm D call. This CDR3 contains 14 residues. V lost 0 bases and J lost 7, with 10 bases in between. Germline V gives CDR1 LGHNA, CDR2 YNFKEQ. The CDR3 sequence is CASSQDPNSQPQHF. In DNA form, the CDR3 reads TGTGCCAGCAGCCAAGACCCCAATTCCCAGCCCCAGCATTTT.

The rearrangement uses TRBV28 and TRBJ2-4; D unresolved. V was cut by 2 bases and J by 9 bases, with 17 bases left in between. This CDR3 is 15 amino acids long. Germline V CDR1 and CDR2: MDHEN, SYDVKM. The CDR3 coding sequence is TGTGCCAGCAGTTTAATCGGGTCGGTAGCTGGCATTCAGTACTTC. Amino acids: CASSLIGSVAGIQYF.

The rearrangement joins TRBV7-8 to TRBJ2-1; TRBD2 matches 8 bases. Germline values: CDR1 SGHVS, CDR2 FQNEAQ. This CDR3 region has 15 residues. V dropped 8 bases and J dropped 8; count of bases not matched to a gene: 14. The CDR3 DNA is TGTGCCAGCCTGCGGGAAGCGGGGGTCCTCGATGAGCAGTTCTTC. It yields the protein CASLREAGVLDEQFF. Together with reference TRBV7-8 and TRBJ2-1, the CDR3 gives the full variable domain: GAGVSQSPRYKVAKRGQDVALRCDPISGHVSLFWYQQALGQGPEFLTYFQNEAQLDKSGLPSDRFFAERPEGSVSTLKIQRTQQEDSAVYLCASLREAGVLDEQFFGPGTRLTVL.

In its sample, this clone was seen once. This rearrangement joins TRBV6-6 to TRBJ2-1; TRBD1 aligns across 7 bases. The germline V gene has CDR1 MNHNY and CDR2 SVGAGI (reference sequence). This CDR3 has 14 amino acids. After removal of 8 bases from V and 10 bases from J, the junction contained 14 bases not matched to a gene. The CDR3, as DNA: TGTGCCAGCCACGAGGCAGGGGGACCCTTGGAGCAGTTCTTC. Translating gives CASHEAGGPLEQFF.

The V and J genes are TRBV9 and TRBJ1-2; a possible D gene is TRBD1 (5 bases). Trimming removed 0 bases from V and 8 bases from J, with 11 bases in between. This CDR3 spans 13 amino acids. Germline V CDR1 and CDR2: SGDLS, YYNGEE. The CDR3 DNA reads as TGTGCCAGCAGCGTAGAAGGGGATCGAGGCTACACCTTC. It translates to CASSVEGDRGYTF.

This chain uses TRBV18 with TRBJ2-1, with 7 bases lining up with TRBD2. V was clipped by 2 bases and J by 4 bases; unmatched bases: 17. Germline V gene sequence: CDR1 KGHSH, CDR2 LQKENI. This CDR3 has 19 residues. The DNA of the CDR3 is TGTGCCAGCTCACCATGGGGAACCCTAGCGGAGCCCACATACAATGAGCAGTTCTTC. Encoded protein: CASSPWGTLAEPTYNEQFF.

The V and J genes are TRBV11-1 and TRBJ1-6; 11 nucleotides agree with TRBD1. Germline CDR1 and CDR2: SGHAT and FQDESV (reference sequence). This CDR3 comprises 14 residues. The J segment lost 10 bases and the V segment lost 3 bases, leaving 2 bases of the junction unmatched. The CDR3 protein is CASSLGQGGSPLHF. The DNA of the CDR3 is TGTGCCAGCAGCTTGGGACAGGGGGGATCACCCCTCCACTTT.

As to this clone: An end of the junction differs from the germline gene, which may be a read error. The chain combines TRBV3-1 (or the pseudogene TRBV3-2) with TRBJ1-1; D is possibly TRBD1 (6 bases). The germline V gene encodes CDR1 LGHDT and CDR2 YNNKEL (reference sequence). The CDR3 spans 14 residues. The CDR3 sequence is CASSQVQGQTGALF. The DNA for the CDR3 is TGTGCCAGCAGCCAAGTTCAGGGGCAGACCGGGGCTCTCTTT.

The chain recombines TRBV12-3 or TRBV12-4 with TRBJ2-3; possibly TRBD1 or TRBD2 for D (5 bases each). The CDR3 runs 13 residues. V was pared by 9 bases and J by 6 bases, with 16 bases between. The CDR3 nucleotides are TGTGCCAGTTCACGTCCGGGGCTGGATACGCAGTATTTT. As protein: CASSRPGLDTQYF.

The chain uses TRBV29-1 and TRBJ2-3, with 8 nucleotides matching TRBD1. The V and J ends lost 1 base and 0 bases, in that order; junction bases with no gene match: 6. The CDR3 sequence is 16 residues long. In germline, CDR1 is SQVTM, CDR2 ANQGSEA. The CDR3 region is CSVEGRTGPSTDTQYF. The CDR3 DNA follows: TGCAGCGTTGAAGGCAGGACAGGGCCTAGCACAGATACGCAGTATTTT.

This clone was found once. This sequence joins TRBV29-1 and TRBJ1-1, with a tentative D call TRBD1 (6 bases). From germline, CDR1 is SQVTM and CDR2 ANQGSEA. This CDR3 contains 12 residues. V lost 6 bases, J lost 1 base, and 9 bases lay in between. This CDR3 reads CSVGHSNTEAFF. In DNA form, the CDR3 reads TGCAGCGTGGGACATTCGAACACTGAAGCTTTCTTT. Filled out from reference TRBV29-1 and TRBJ1-1, the complete variable domain reads SAVISQKPSRDICQRGTSLTIQCQVDSQVTMMFWYRQQPGQSLTLIATANQGSEATYESGFVIDKFPISRPNLTFSTLTVSNMSPEDSSIYLCSVGHSNTEAFFGQGTRLTVV.

The chain combines TRBV20-1 with TRBJ1-2, with D unresolved. The CDR3 spans 11 residues. The germline V gene encodes CDR1 DFQATT and CDR2 SNEGSKA (reference sequence). Trimming took 6 bases from V and 6 from J, leaving 11 bases between them. CDR3 nucleotides: TGCAGTGCCGTACCCCAGGATGGCTACACCTTC. This codes for CSAVPQDGYTF.

The chain combines TRBV6-6 with TRBJ2-7; D possibly uses TRBD1 or TRBD2 (5 bases each). V lost 6 bases to trimming and J lost 7 bases, with 25 bases between them. This CDR3 comprises 16 residues. Germline V gene data show CDR1 as MNHNY and CDR2 as SVGAGI (reference sequence). CDR3 sequence: CASRPTVRGDLFEQYF. CDR3 bases: TGTGCCAGCAGACCTACAGTTAGGGGAGACCTTTTTGAGCAGTACTTC.

The V call is TRBV7-6, the J call TRBJ2-1, with a tentative D call TRBD2 (5 bases). The CDR3 has 16 residues. Trimming removed 5 bases from V and 7 bases from J, with 21 bases in between. The germline CDR1 and CDR2 sequences are SGHVS and FNYEAQ. In nucleotides, the CDR3 is TGTGCCAGCAGCCCATATAGCGCCTTAGGACTGAATGAGCAGTTCTTC. Its translation is CASSPYSALGLNEQFF.

Concerning this clone: Other DNA sequences from this sample encode an identical CDR3 as well. The rearrangement joins TRBV30 to TRBJ2-5, with D maybe TRBD2 (6 bases). Trimming removed 2 bases at V and 5 bases at J, with 9 bases between. Germline V lookup: CDR1 GTSNPN, CDR2 SVGIG (reference sequence). This CDR3 has 12 residues. CDR3 in DNA: TGTGCCTGGAGTAGCGGGCGCGAGACCCAGTACTTC. Translated, it gives CAWSSGRETQYF.

The gene calls are TRBV6-5 and TRBJ2-1; 8 bases line up with TRBD2. Losses at the gene ends were 0 bases for V and 7 bases for J; bases not matched to a gene: 8. The CDR3 has 16 amino acids. Germline V CDR1 and CDR2: MNHEY, SVGAGI. CDR3 in DNA: TGTGCCAGCAGTTACTCGACAGCGGGGGCACGGAATGAGCAGTTCTTC. It encodes CASSYSTAGARNEQFF.

The rearrangement joins TRBV2 to TRBJ2-7; 11 nucleotides line up with TRBD2. Germline lookup yields CDR1 SNHLY and CDR2 FYNNEI. The CDR3 contains 17 residues. Unmatched junction bases numbered 11, after V lost 7 bases and J lost 0 bases. CDR3 residues: CASKQGLAGLLSYEQYF. DNA of the CDR3: TGTGCCAGCAAACAAGGACTAGCGGGTTTACTCTCCTACGAGCAGTACTTC. Looking up the rest from reference TRBV2 and TRBJ2-7 gives the full variable domain: EPEVTQTPSHQVTQMGQEVILRCVPISNHLYFYWYRQILGQKVEFLVSFYNNEISEKSEIFDDQFSVERPDGSNFTLKIRSTKLEDSAMYFCASKQGLAGLLSYEQYFGPGTRLTVT.

The chain recombines TRBV9 with TRBJ1-2; 7 nucleotides line up with TRBD1. Germline CDR1 is SGDLS and CDR2 is YYNGEE. Unmatched junction bases numbered 5, after V lost 3 bases and J lost 0 bases. The CDR3 extends over 15 amino acids. The chain's CDR3 is CASSAGTASNYGYTF. DNA for the CDR3: TGTGCCAGCAGCGCCGGGACAGCCTCTAACTATGGCTACACCTTC.

The rearrangement uses TRBV5-1 and TRBJ2-1, with 9 bases lining up with TRBD2. CDR3 length equals 15 residues. V shed 4 bases and J 8 bases; nucleotides not matched to a gene: 10. The germline V gene has CDR1 SGHRS and CDR2 YFSETQ. The CDR3 sequence is CASSPSGRPPDEQFF. CDR3 coding DNA: TGCGCCAGCAGCCCCAGCGGGAGGCCGCCCGATGAGCAGTTCTTC.

The chain employs TRBV2 and TRBJ2-7; 9 positions agree with TRBD2. Germline CDR1 and CDR2: SNHLY and FYNNEI. This CDR3 has 14 residues. The V and J ends lost 7 bases and 1 base, in that order; junction bases with no gene match: 5. CDR3 amino acids: CASIRTSASYEQYF. The DNA for the CDR3 is TGTGCCAGCATTAGGACTAGCGCTTCCTACGAGCAGTACTTC.